This TCR beta chain derives from a study of fetal regulatory T cell absence and autoimmunity. The protocol was immunoSEQ multiplex PCR, while the TCRdb copy is restricted to in-frame clones and leaves out a portion. The sample has about 50,000 clones; approximately 83% are singletons. This CDR3 is 16 amino acids long. The ends lost 6 bases at V and 2 bases at J; junction bases unmatched: 9. Germline assignment: CDR1 SNHLY and CDR2 FYNNEI. The sequence was obtained from a newborn boy with IPEX syndrome. Source material: cord blood. The chain couples TRBV2 to TRBJ2-7; 11 bases are a match to TRBD2. The CDR3 spells CASRVSGRAQPYEQYF. The CDR3 bases are TGTGCCAGCAGGGTTAGCGGGAGGGCCCAACCCTACGAGCAGTACTTC.